The T cell receptor beta chain described here comes from a study of blood T cells in healthy people across ages. Together with a sample-barcoded 5' primer, a J-beta primer mix was included in a second PCR lasting roughly 6 to 12 cycles. TCRdb re-called the 5' RACE reads through MiXCR, storing one row per CDR3 protein. The data contain around 800,000 distinct CDR3 sequences, around two fifths of them singletons. CDR1 is SGHDN, CDR2 FVKESK, per germline. The CDR3 runs 14 residues. The rearrangement uses TRBV14 and TRBJ2-5; no definite D call. The last part of the DNA fits TRBJ2-7 better; the J call may be wrong. Sequencing was done on a sample of blood. The sequence derives from a man aged 55 to 70 in good health. CDR3 in DNA: TGTGCCAGCAGCCCCTATGGCCGGACCTACGAGCAGTACTTC. Translated, it gives CASSPYGRTYEQYF.